This T cell receptor beta chain was retrieved from a study of T cells in Graves' hyperthyroidism and ophthalmopathy. This clonotype was detected many times. Amplification of TCR beta CDR3 regions was performed using RNA transcripts as template. HTBI primers were the set used in a first-round RT-PCR of the TCR CDR3. TCRdb called the multiplex PCR reads again in MiXCR, with one record for every CDR3 protein. The sample contains a few hundred thousand distinct CDR3 sequences, around 15% of which appear only once. V gave up 0 bases and J gave up 6 bases; unmatched junction bases: 12. This CDR3 is built from 16 residues. Germline lookup yields CDR1 SQVTM and CDR2 ANQGSEA.

Specimen: blood. This rearrangement joins TRBV29-1 to TRBJ2-7; 9 bases match TRBD1. This clonotype was sampled from a woman in her thirties or forties with Graves' ophthalmopathy. In nucleotides, the CDR3 is TGCAGCGTTGAAGATCTCGTCGGGACAGGGACGTTCGAGCAGTACTTC. This codes for CSVEDLVGTGTFEQYF.